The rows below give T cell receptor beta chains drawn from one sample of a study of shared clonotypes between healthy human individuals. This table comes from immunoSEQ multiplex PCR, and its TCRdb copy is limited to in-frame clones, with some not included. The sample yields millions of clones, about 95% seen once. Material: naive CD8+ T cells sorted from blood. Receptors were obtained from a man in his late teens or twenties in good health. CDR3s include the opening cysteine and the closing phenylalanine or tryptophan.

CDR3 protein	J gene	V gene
CASRGVLNTEAFF	TRBJ1-1	TRBV6-5
CASSYDGTSGYEQYF	TRBJ2-7	TRBV6-5
CASSLGLAGDEQFF	TRBJ2-1	TRBV5-1
CASSGPGTGYSGANVLTF	TRBJ2-6	TRBV9
CASSAVTGGREKLFF	TRBJ1-4	TRBV9
CATSLGTGILDEQYF	TRBJ2-7	TRBV15
CAISEAFQHF	TRBJ1-5	TRBV10-3
CASSLQSGNPTYEQYF	TRBJ2-7	TRBV5-1
CASSLGGGQPQHF	TRBJ1-5	TRBV5-6
CASSLVLGNSPLHF	TRBJ1-6	TRBV7-9
CASSDMPSGNNEQFF	TRBJ2-1	TRBV10-1
CASSTEGLWVNEQFF	TRBJ2-1	TRBV18
CASSSPGRSNYGYTF	TRBJ1-2	TRBV28
CASSELEQGFSPLHF	TRBJ1-6	TRBV6-1
CASSSRAANYGYTF	TRBJ1-2	TRBV6-6
CASSAPGQAPIYGYTF	TRBJ1-2	TRBV25-1
CASSLLRAEEQYF	TRBJ2-7	TRBV27
CSAKYNEQFF	TRBJ2-1	TRBV20-1
CSAMGGTTYNEQFF	TRBJ2-1	TRBV29-1
CASSYPTDFQETQYF	TRBJ2-5	TRBV5-6
CASSLDGGNTEAFF	TRBJ1-1	TRBV27
CASSLWSTGELFF	TRBJ2-2	TRBV5-8
CASSQDGATQETQYF	TRBJ2-5	TRBV4-1
CASSLYGFGGDEQFF	TRBJ2-1	TRBV27
CASNAGTGAYNEQFF	TRBJ2-1	TRBV6-5
CASSQTSSGWDYEQYF	TRBJ2-7	TRBV4-1
CASSPDTGIGSPLHF	TRBJ1-6	TRBV18
CASSLAGLYEQYF	TRBJ2-7	TRBV7-9
CASRLAGVYEQYF	.	TRBV6-5
CAWSVTWLLDGYTF	TRBJ1-2	TRBV30
CAISESQAEHNEQFF	TRBJ2-1	TRBV10-3
CASSPFGNEKLFF	TRBJ1-4	TRBV27
CASRKRQACRNTIYF	TRBJ1-3	TRBV21-1
CASRTDNTYEQYF	TRBJ2-7	TRBV28
CASSMRFRDTEAFF	TRBJ1-1	TRBV19
CASSQAGTGKEKLFF	TRBJ1-4	TRBV4-2
CASSLNRRTNTEAFF	TRBJ1-1	TRBV7-3
CASSANRANEQFF	TRBJ2-1	TRBV25-1
CASSPSGLVNTGELFF	TRBJ2-2	TRBV18
CASSSSLNPDEQYF	TRBJ2-7	TRBV7-6
CSVEVGSGEAFF	TRBJ1-1	TRBV29-1